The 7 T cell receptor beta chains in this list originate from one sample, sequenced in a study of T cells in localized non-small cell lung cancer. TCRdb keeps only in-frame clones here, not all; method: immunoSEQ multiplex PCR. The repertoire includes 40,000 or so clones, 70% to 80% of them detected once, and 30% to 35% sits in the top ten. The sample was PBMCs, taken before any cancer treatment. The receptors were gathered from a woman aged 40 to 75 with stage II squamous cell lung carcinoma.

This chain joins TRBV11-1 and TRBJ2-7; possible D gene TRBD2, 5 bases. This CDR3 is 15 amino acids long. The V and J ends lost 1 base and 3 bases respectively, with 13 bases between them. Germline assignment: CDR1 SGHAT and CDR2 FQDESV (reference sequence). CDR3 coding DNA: TGTGCCAGCAGCTTAGGGATGGGTAGCGACTACGAGCAGTACTTC. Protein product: CASSLGMGSDYEQYF.

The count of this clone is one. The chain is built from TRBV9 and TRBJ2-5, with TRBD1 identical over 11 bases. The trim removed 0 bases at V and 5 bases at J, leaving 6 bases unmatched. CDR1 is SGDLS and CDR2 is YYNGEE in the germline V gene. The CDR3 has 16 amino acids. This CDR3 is CASSVGTGGFGETQYF. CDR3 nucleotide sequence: TGTGCCAGCAGCGTAGGGACAGGGGGCTTCGGGGAGACCCAGTACTTC.

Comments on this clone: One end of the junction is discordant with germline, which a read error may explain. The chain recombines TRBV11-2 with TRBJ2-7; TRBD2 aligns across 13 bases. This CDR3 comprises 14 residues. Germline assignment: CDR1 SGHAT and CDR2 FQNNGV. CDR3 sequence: CASSLGTSGRALNF. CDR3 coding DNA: TGTGCCAGCAGCTTAGGTACTAGCGGGAGGGCCCTAAACTTC.

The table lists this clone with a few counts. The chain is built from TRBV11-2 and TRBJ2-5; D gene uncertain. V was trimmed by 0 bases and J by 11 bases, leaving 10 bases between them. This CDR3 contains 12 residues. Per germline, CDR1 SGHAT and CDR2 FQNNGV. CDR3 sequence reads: CASSLDRGLQYF. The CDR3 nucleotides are TGTGCCAGCAGCTTAGATCGCGGCCTACAGTACTTC.

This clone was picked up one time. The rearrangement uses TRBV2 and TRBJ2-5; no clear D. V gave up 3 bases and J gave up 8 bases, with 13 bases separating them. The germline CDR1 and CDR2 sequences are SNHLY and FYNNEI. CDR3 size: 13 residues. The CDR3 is CASSDEAVRTQYF. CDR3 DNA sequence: TGTGCCAGCAGTGATGAGGCGGTGAGAACCCAGTACTTC.

DNA for the CDR3: TGTGCCAGCACGGGGGGGGGATACAATGAGCAGTTCTTC. It specifies CASTGGGYNEQFF. The rearrangement uses TRBV28 and TRBJ2-1; 8 positions match TRBD2. The CDR3 covers 13 residues. V trimming: 7 bases; J trimming: 4 bases; junction bases outside the gene matches: 3. Looked up from germline, CDR1 is MDHEN and CDR2 is SYDVKM.

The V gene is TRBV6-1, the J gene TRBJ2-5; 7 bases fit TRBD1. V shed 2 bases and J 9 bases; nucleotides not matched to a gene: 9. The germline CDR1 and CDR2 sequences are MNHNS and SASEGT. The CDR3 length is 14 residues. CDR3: CASSEYTTTGAQYF. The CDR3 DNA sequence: TGTGCCAGCAGTGAATATACAACCACAGGGGCCCAGTACTTC.